The 22 T cell receptor beta chains below were found in one sample sequenced in a study of monozygotic twins with cystic fibrosis. Generated by immunoSEQ multiplex PCR, the TCRdb table keeps only in-frame clones and is missing some. This sample has about 29,000 clones; about 85% occur once, and the top ten carry about 0.96%. Sequences were obtained from blood. Receptor source: a girl aged 2-15 years with cystic fibrosis.

V gene TRBV29-1 combines with J gene TRBJ2-4, with D possibly called TRBD1 or TRBD2 (5 bases each). Germline V gene data show CDR1 as SQVTM and CDR2 as ANQGSEA. This CDR3 contains 15 residues. Trimming removed 0 bases at V and 8 bases at J, with 17 bases between. CDR3 sequence reads: CSVEEGPSGAHIQYF. Here the CDR3 DNA reads TGCAGCGTTGAAGAAGGCCCCTCCGGGGCGCACATTCAGTACTTC.

V and J are TRBV5-1 and TRBJ1-1, with no clear D. Trimming shortened V by 0 bases and J by 2 bases, and 8 bases separated the two germline ends. The length of the CDR3 is 14 residues. Germline CDR1 and CDR2: SGHRS and YFSETQ. Here the CDR3 DNA reads TGCGCCAGCAGCTTGGGGGAGCCTAACACTGAAGCTTTCTTT. Protein sequence: CASSLGEPNTEAFF. The full variable domain, completed using reference TRBV5-1 and TRBJ1-1, is KAGVTQTPRYLIKTRGQQVTLSCSPISGHRSVSWYQQTPGQGLQFLFEYFSETQRNKGNFPGRFSGRQFSNSRSEMNVSTLELGDSALYLCASSLGEPNTEAFFGQGTRLTVV.

This clone was observed a few times. The CDR3 nucleotides are TGTGCCAGCAGCTTGGGGCAGAGGGGTCAGCCCCAGCATTTT. It codes for CASSLGQRGQPQHF. V usage is TRBV5-6 and J usage is TRBJ1-5; D perhaps matches TRBD1 (5 bases). The CDR3 spans 14 residues. The germline V gene encodes CDR1 SGHDT and CDR2 YYEEEE. The germline V and J ends were trimmed by 0 bases and 6 bases, with 10 bases remaining between them. The entire variable domain, with the rest obtained from reference TRBV5-6 and TRBJ1-5, is as follows: DAGVTQSPTHLIKTRGQQVTLRCSPKSGHDTVSWYQQALGQGPQFIFQYYEEEERQRGNFPDRFSGHQFPNYSSELNVNALLLGDSALYLCASSLGQRGQPQHFGDGTRLSIL.

The J gene is TRBJ1-1, the V gene TRBV6-5; a weak D match, TRBD1 (5 bases). This CDR3 spans 13 amino acids. Germline V gene lookup returns CDR1 MNHEY and CDR2 SVGAGI. Between the trimmed V and J ends, which lost 7 bases and 0 bases, there was a span of 9 bases. CDR3 amino acids: CASTDRVNTEAFF. CDR3 DNA: TGTGCCAGCACCGACAGAGTGAACACTGAAGCTTTCTTT.

The chain has TRBV10-3 and TRBJ2-7, with 8 bases that match TRBD2. V trimming: 6 bases; J trimming: 2 bases; junction bases outside the gene matches: 3. The CDR3 extends over 13 amino acids. CDR1 and CDR2 (germline): ENHRY, SYGVKD. The chain's CDR3 is CAIRGLETYEQYF. DNA of the CDR3: TGTGCCATCAGGGGACTAGAAACCTACGAGCAGTACTTC.

The chain joins TRBV19 to TRBJ1-2; D gene uncertain. V gave up 6 bases and J gave up 4 bases, with 9 bases separating them. The CDR3 consists of 12 residues. Germline assignment: CDR1 LNHDA and CDR2 SQIVND (reference sequence). The CDR3 is CASRPGIYGYTF. For the CDR3, the DNA is TGTGCCAGTAGGCCCGGAATCTATGGCTACACCTTC.

The genes are TRBV18 and TRBJ2-1, with TRBD2 matching over 9 bases. Trimming removed 3 bases from V and 6 bases from J; junction bases left unmatched: 6. Germline V CDR1 and CDR2: KGHSH, LQKENI. This CDR3 region has 15 residues. CDR3 sequence: CASSPGTSPVNEQFF. CDR3 bases: TGTGCCAGCTCACCCGGGACTAGCCCCGTCAATGAGCAGTTCTTC. Variable domain in full (rest from reference TRBV18 and TRBJ2-1): NAGVMQNPRHLVRRRGQEARLRCSPMKGHSHVYWYRQLPEEGLKFMVYLQKENIIDESGMPKERFSAEFPKEGPSILRIQQVVRGDSAAYFCASSPGTSPVNEQFFGPGTRLTVL.

The chain combines TRBV7-8 with TRBJ1-1, with D unresolved. The CDR3 extends over 13 amino acids. V lost 2 bases to trimming and J lost 3 bases, with 7 bases between them. CDR1 is SGHVS, CDR2 FQNEAQ, per germline. CDR3: CASSLKRDTEAFF. For the CDR3, the DNA is TGTGCCAGCAGCTTAAAACGGGACACTGAAGCTTTCTTT.

This chain links TRBV2 with TRBJ2-7; 7 bases agree with TRBD1. V was pared by 4 bases and J by 4 bases, with 4 bases of the junction left unmatched. Germline loops: CDR1 SNHLY, CDR2 FYNNEI. This CDR3 has 13 residues. CDR3 DNA: TGTGCCAGCAGTGCACCGGACAGGTACGAGCAGTACTTC. Protein sequence: CASSAPDRYEQYF. The whole variable domain, filled in from reference TRBV2 and TRBJ2-7, reads EPEVTQTPSHQVTQMGQEVILRCVPISNHLYFYWYRQILGQKVEFLVSFYNNEISEKSEIFDDQFSVERPDGSNFTLKIRSTKLEDSAMYFCASSAPDRYEQYFGPGTRLTVT.

CDR3 sequence reads: CASSYGSGRDNEQFF. Written as DNA, the CDR3 is TGTGCCAGCAGTTACGGTTCGGGACGGGACAATGAGCAGTTCTTC. This chain joins TRBV6-5 and TRBJ2-1, with D possibly being TRBD1 or TRBD2 (5 bases each). Per the germline V gene, CDR1 is MNHEY and CDR2 is SVGAGI. The CDR3 runs 15 residues. Trimming removed 2 bases from V and 5 bases from J, with 13 bases in between.

CDR3 DNA: TGTGCCAGCAGTGACCGACAGGATAGCTCCTACGAGCAGTACTTC. Its protein is CASSDRQDSSYEQYF. V gene TRBV2 combines with J gene TRBJ2-7, with a tentative D call TRBD1 (6 bases). V was pared by 3 bases and J by 0 bases, with 12 bases between. Germline loops: CDR1 SNHLY, CDR2 FYNNEI. This CDR3 has 15 residues.

There are a few counts of this clone. The genes are TRBV6-1 and TRBJ1-1, with TRBD1 identical over 7 bases. Unmatched junction bases numbered 7, after V lost 1 base and J lost 5 bases. This CDR3 contains 15 residues. Germline CDR1 MNHNS, CDR2 SASEGT. The chain's CDR3 is CASSEDRGRGTEAFF. The CDR3 nucleotides read TGTGCCAGCAGTGAAGATAGGGGCAGGGGGACTGAAGCTTTCTTT.

This chain connects TRBV5-1 to TRBJ2-3; 12 bases agree with TRBD2. The germline gives CDR1 SGHRS, CDR2 YFSETQ. The V and J ends lost 2 bases and 0 bases, in that order; junction bases with no gene match: 7. The CDR3 is 18 amino acids. CDR3 DNA: TGCGCCAGCAGCTTAGGACTAGCGGGATTCCTGAGCACAGATACGCAGTATTTT. Amino acids: CASSLGLAGFLSTDTQYF.

V gene TRBV30 combines with J gene TRBJ2-1, with unresolved D. There are 14 residues in the CDR3. CDR1 and CDR2 (germline): GTSNPN, SVGIG (reference sequence). Trimming took 1 base from V and 5 from J, leaving 12 bases between them. CDR3 sequence reads: CAWSAWALHNEQFF. The CDR3 region has the DNA TGTGCCTGGAGTGCCTGGGCACTCCACAATGAGCAGTTCTTC. Combining the CDR3 with reference TRBV30 and TRBJ2-1 gives the whole variable domain SQTIHQWPATLVQPVGSPLSLECTVEGTSNPNLYWYRQAAGRGLQLLFYSVGIGQISSEVPQNLSASRPQDRQFILSSKKLLLSDSGFYLCAWSAWALHNEQFFGPGTRLTVL.

As to this clone: The same CDR3 arises from other DNA sequences in this sample as well. The rearrangement joins TRBV19 to TRBJ2-7; D is undetermined. The CDR3 has 14 amino acids. Trimming left V 1 base short and J 3 bases short, with 10 bases between. Germline-derived CDR1 and CDR2 are LNHDA and SQIVND (reference sequence). The CDR3: CASSIVAGGYEQYF. The CDR3 DNA reads as TGTGCCAGTAGTATAGTTGCAGGCGGCTACGAGCAGTACTTC.

V is TRBV11-2 and J is TRBJ1-1; 9 nucleotides match TRBD1. The trim removed 4 bases at V and 0 bases at J, leaving 3 bases unmatched. Per germline, CDR1 SGHAT and CDR2 FQNNGV. The CDR3 runs to 15 residues. The CDR3 here is CASSWTGAVNTEAFF. CDR3 in DNA: TGTGCCAGCAGCTGGACAGGGGCTGTGAACACTGAAGCTTTCTTT.

The chain carries TRBV6-1 and TRBJ1-2; D is unclear. Trimming pared 6 bases from V and 2 bases from J, leaving 10 bases between. CDR3 length: 13 residues. Per germline, CDR1 MNHNS and CDR2 SASEGT. The CDR3 DNA sequence: TGTGCCAGCAGCAGAGCCCCAAACTATGGCTACACCTTC. It specifies CASSRAPNYGYTF.

The chain has TRBV2 and TRBJ2-7; D is perhaps TRBD1 or TRBD2 (6 bases each). V shed 4 bases and J shed 6 bases, with 16 bases lying between them. This CDR3 contains 14 residues. The germline V gene encodes CDR1 SNHLY and CDR2 FYNNEI. The CDR3 spells CASSVLPGDSEQYF. CDR3 nucleotide sequence: TGTGCCAGCAGTGTCCTCCCAGGGGACTCCGAGCAGTACTTC.

This chain links TRBV7-8 with TRBJ1-5; a weak D match, TRBD1 (5 bases). Germline-derived CDR1 and CDR2 are SGHVS and FQNEAQ. The CDR3 spans 14 residues. Trimming cost V 5 bases and J 2 bases, with 10 bases left between them. CDR3 nucleotides: TGTGCCAGCAGCCCCAGGGTCGGCAATCAGCCCCAGCATTTT. It yields the protein CASSPRVGNQPQHF.

The chain is built from TRBV9 and TRBJ2-1; 8 bases line up with TRBD2. The CDR3 is made up of 18 amino acids. Looked up from germline, CDR1 is SGDLS and CDR2 is YYNGEE. The V segment lost 1 base and the J segment 0 bases; nucleotides outside the gene matches: 9. Here the CDR3 reads CASSVTSGRVSSYNEQFF. The DNA for the CDR3 is TGTGCCAGCAGCGTAACTAGCGGTCGGGTGAGCTCCTACAATGAGCAGTTCTTC.

The chain carries TRBV27 and TRBJ2-4, with 7 bases lining up with TRBD1. With 3 bases clipped from V and 3 bases from J, the junction kept 11 bases outside the gene matches. The CDR3 has 17 residues. Germline values: CDR1 MNHEY, CDR2 SMNVEV (reference sequence). CDR3 coding DNA: TGTGCCAGCAGTTTCGGGTCAGGGGGACGAGGCAAAAACATTCAGTACTTC. Its protein product is CASSFGSGGRGKNIQYF.

The chain uses TRBV19 and TRBJ1-1, with 7 positions matching TRBD1. This CDR3 is built from 14 residues. Germline loops: CDR1 LNHDA, CDR2 SQIVND (reference sequence). With V trimmed by 5 bases and J by 10 bases, 13 bases remained unmatched. The CDR3 DNA reads as TGTGCCAGTAGTCATTTGGCGGGGACAGATGGAGCTTTCTTT. Translated, it gives CASSHLAGTDGAFF.